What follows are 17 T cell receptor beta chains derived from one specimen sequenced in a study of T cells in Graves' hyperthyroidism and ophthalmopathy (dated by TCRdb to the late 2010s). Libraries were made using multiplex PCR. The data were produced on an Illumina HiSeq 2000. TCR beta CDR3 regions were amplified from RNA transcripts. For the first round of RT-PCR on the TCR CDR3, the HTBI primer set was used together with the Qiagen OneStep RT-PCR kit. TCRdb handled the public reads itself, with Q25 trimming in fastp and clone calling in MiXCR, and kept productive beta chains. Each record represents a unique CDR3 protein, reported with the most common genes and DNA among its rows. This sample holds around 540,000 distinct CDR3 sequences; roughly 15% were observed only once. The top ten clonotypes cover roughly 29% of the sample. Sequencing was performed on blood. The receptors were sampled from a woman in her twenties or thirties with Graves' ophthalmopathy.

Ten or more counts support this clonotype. The CDR3 protein is CASSPLAGFNEQFF. For the CDR3, the DNA is TGTGCCAGCAGCCCACTAGCGGGATTCAATGAGCAGTTCTTC. V is TRBV28 and J is TRBJ2-1; 10 bases are shared with TRBD2. The germline V gene has CDR1 MDHEN and CDR2 SYDVKM. Unmatched junction bases numbered 5, after V lost 6 bases and J lost 6 bases. CDR3 length equals 14 residues.

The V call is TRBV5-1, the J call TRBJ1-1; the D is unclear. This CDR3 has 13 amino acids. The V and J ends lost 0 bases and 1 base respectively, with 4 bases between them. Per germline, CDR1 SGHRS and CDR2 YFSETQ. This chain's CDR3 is CASSLETNTEAFF. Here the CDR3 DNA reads TGCGCCAGCAGCTTGGAGACGAACACTGAAGCTTTCTTT.

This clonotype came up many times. Written as DNA, the CDR3 is TGCGCCAGCAGCCAACTACAGGGAGCGAGGAATTCACCCCTCCACTTT. Translating it yields CASSQLQGARNSPLHF. The V and J genes are TRBV5-1 and TRBJ1-6; TRBD1 is a possible D gene (6 bases). CDR3 length equals 16 residues. The germline V and J ends were trimmed by 4 bases and 7 bases, with 18 bases remaining between them. Germline CDR1 and CDR2: SGHRS and YFSETQ.

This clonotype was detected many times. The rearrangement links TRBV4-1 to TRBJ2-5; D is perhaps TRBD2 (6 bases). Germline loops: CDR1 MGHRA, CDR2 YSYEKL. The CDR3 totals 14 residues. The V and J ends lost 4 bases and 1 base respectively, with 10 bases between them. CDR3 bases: TGCGCCAGCAGCCCGGGACTGGGCCAAGAGACCCAGTACTTC. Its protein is CASSPGLGQETQYF.

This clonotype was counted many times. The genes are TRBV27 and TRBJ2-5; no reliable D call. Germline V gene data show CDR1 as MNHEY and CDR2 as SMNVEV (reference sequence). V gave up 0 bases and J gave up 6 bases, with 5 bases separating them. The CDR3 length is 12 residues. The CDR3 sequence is CASSLSGQTQYF. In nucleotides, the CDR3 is TGTGCCAGCAGTTTATCCGGACAGACCCAGTACTTC.

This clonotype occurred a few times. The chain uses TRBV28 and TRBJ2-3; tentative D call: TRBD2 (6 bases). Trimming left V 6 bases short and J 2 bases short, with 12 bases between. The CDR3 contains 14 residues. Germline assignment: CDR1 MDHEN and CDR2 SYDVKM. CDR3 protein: CASRLAGLTDTQYF. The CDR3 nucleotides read TGTGCCAGCAGACTAGCTGGTCTCACAGATACGCAGTATTTT.

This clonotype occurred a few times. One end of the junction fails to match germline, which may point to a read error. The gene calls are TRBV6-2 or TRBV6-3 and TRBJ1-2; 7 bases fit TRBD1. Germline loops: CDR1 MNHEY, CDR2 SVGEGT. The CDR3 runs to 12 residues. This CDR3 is CASSSPGTAISF. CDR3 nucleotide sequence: TGTGCCAGCAGTTCCCCCGGGACAGCAATCTCCTTC.

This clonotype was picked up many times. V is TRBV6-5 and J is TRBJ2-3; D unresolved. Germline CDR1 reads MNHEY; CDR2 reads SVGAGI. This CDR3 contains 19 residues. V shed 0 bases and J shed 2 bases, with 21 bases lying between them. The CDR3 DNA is TGTGCCAGCAGTTACTCCTTAGATCCCACAAAAAGAGACACAGATACGCAGTATTTT. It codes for CASSYSLDPTKRDTDTQYF.

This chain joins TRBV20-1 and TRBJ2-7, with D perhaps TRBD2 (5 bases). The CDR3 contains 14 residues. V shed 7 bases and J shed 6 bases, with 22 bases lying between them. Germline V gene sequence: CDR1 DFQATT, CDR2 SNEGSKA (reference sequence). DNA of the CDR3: TGCAGTGTTCAAGAAGCGGCCCCTATCCGCGAGCAGTACTTC. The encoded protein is CSVQEAAPIREQYF.

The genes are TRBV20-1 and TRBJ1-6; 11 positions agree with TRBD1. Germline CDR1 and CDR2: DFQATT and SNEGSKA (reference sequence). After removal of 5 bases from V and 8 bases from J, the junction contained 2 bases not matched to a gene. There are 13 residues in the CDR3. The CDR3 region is CSAPGQGDSPLHF. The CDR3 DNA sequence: TGCAGTGCTCCGGGACAGGGGGATTCACCCCTCCACTTT.

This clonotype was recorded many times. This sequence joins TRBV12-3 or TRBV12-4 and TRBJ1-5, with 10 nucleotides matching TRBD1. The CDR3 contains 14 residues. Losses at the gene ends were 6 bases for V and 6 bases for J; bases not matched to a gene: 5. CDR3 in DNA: TGTGCCAGCAGCGACAGGGGGCCTATTCAGCCCCAGCATTTT. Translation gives CASSDRGPIQPQHF.

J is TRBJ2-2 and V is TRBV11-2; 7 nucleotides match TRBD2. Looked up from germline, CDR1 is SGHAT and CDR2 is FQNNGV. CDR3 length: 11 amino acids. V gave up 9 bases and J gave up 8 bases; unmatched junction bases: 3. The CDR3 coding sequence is TGTGCCAGTGCCGGGGGGGGGGAGCTGTTTTTT. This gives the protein CASAGGGELFF.

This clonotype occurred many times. CDR3 sequence reads: CASSYSSVTENYGYTF. In DNA, the CDR3 is TGTGCCAGCAGTTACTCTTCCGTGACGGAAAACTATGGCTACACCTTC. The rearrangement links TRBV6-5 to TRBJ1-2; D gene uncertain. Looked up from germline, CDR1 is MNHEY and CDR2 is SVGAGI. The CDR3 sequence is 16 residues long. V lost 0 bases to trimming and J lost 2 bases, with 13 bases between them.

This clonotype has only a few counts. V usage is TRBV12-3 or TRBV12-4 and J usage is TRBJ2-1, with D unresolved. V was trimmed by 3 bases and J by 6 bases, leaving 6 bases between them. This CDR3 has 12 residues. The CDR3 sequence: CASSFVGNEQFF. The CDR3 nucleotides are TGTGCCAGCAGTTTCGTTGGCAATGAGCAGTTCTTC.

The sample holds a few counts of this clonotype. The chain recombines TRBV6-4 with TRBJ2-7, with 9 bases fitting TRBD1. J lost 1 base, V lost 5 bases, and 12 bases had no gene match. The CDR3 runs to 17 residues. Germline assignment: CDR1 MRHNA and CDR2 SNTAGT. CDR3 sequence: CASSPTATGQGSYEQYF. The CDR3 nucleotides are TGTGCCAGCAGTCCGACAGCGACGGGACAGGGTTCCTACGAGCAGTACTTC.

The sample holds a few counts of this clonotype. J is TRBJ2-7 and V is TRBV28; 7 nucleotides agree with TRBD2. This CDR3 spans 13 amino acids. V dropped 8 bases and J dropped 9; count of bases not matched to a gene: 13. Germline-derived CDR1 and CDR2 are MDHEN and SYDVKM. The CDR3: CASGSGPNGSQYF. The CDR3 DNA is TGTGCCAGCGGTAGCGGGCCAAACGGTTCGCAGTACTTC.

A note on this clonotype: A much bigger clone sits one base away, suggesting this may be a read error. The CDR3 bases are TGCGCCAGCAGCTTGGCGGTAGCGGACTACAATGAGCAGTACTTC. Protein product: CASSLAVADYNEQYF. This chain connects TRBV5-1 to TRBJ2-7; TRBD2 might be the D (6 bases). This CDR3 contains 15 residues. Germline lookup yields CDR1 SGHRS and CDR2 YFSETQ. Trimming cost V 0 bases and J 7 bases, with 17 bases left between them.